The rows below give T cell receptor beta chains drawn from one sample of a study of OX40 agonist ivuxolimab in advanced cancers. The method was immunoSEQ multiplex PCR; TCRdb's version includes in-frame clones alone and lacks a portion of them. The table shows approximately 33,000 clones, with roughly 90% occurring only once. The sample was CD4+ or CD8+ T cells sorted from blood, taken in a trial of the OX40 agonist ivuxolimab. These receptor sequences come from an adult with an advanced solid tumor such as melanoma, head and neck, liver or kidney cancer. The CDR3 runs from the conserved cysteine through the conserved F or W. D genes are given only for firm matches.

d_call: TRBD2; j_call: TRBJ2-1; v_call: TRBV9; cdr3_aa: CASSSGTSGYNEQFF; cdr3_nt: TGTGCCAGCAGCTCCGGGACTAGCGGCTACAATGAGCAGTTCTTC
d_call: .; j_call: TRBJ1-1; v_call: TRBV6-1; cdr3_aa: CASSEVSDDTEAFF; cdr3_nt: TGTGCCAGCAGTGAAGTGTCAGATGACACTGAAGCTTTCTTT
d_call: TRBD1; j_call: TRBJ2-6; v_call: TRBV9; cdr3_aa: CASSHHRGTGANVLTF; cdr3_nt: TGTGCCAGCAGTCATCACAGGGGCACTGGGGCCAACGTCCTGACTTTC
d_call: .; j_call: TRBJ2-6; v_call: TRBV4-2; cdr3_aa: CASSQGTNVLTF; cdr3_nt: TGTGCCAGCAGCCAAGGAACCAACGTCCTGACTTTC
d_call: .; j_call: TRBJ2-7; v_call: TRBV28; cdr3_aa: CASSFWAGNYEQYF; cdr3_nt: TGTGCCAGCAGTTTTTGGGCAGGGAATTACGAGCAGTACTTC
d_call: .; j_call: TRBJ1-5; v_call: TRBV5-8; cdr3_aa: CASSLLIAAGGNQPQHF; cdr3_nt: TGTGCCAGCAGCTTGTTGATTGCGGCAGGGGGCAATCAGCCCCAGCATTTT
d_call: .; j_call: TRBJ2-5; v_call: TRBV5-4; cdr3_aa: CASSLGGEGVVRETQYF; cdr3_nt: TGTGCCAGCAGCTTGGGAGGGGAAGGGGTGGTACGGGAGACCCAGTACTTC
d_call: .; j_call: TRBJ1-1; v_call: TRBV4-1; cdr3_aa: CASSPRGTPNTEAFF; cdr3_nt: TGCGCCAGCAGCCCGCGGGGGACGCCGAACACTGAAGCTTTCTTT
d_call: .; j_call: TRBJ1-3; v_call: TRBV6-6; cdr3_aa: CASSYSGGSGNTIYF; cdr3_nt: TGTGCCAGCAGTTACTCGGGGGGCTCTGGAAACACCATATATTTT
d_call: .; j_call: TRBJ1-1; v_call: TRBV19; cdr3_aa: CGQTDSIMNTEAFF; cdr3_nt: TGTGGCCAGACCGACAGTATAATGAACACTGAAGCTTTCTTT
d_call: TRBD1; j_call: TRBJ2-7; v_call: TRBV4-1; cdr3_aa: CASSQTGVGEQYF; cdr3_nt: TGCGCCAGCAGCCAAACAGGGGTAGGCGAGCAGTACTTC
d_call: TRBD1; j_call: TRBJ2-3; v_call: TRBV4-3; cdr3_aa: CASSLSGTGLADTQYF; cdr3_nt: TGCGCCAGCAGCCTTTCCGGGACAGGGTTGGCAGATACGCAGTATTTT
d_call: TRBD1; j_call: TRBJ2-1; v_call: TRBV4-1; cdr3_aa: CASSPRDRGIEQFF; cdr3_nt: TGCGCCAGCAGCCCGCGGGACAGGGGCATTGAGCAGTTCTTC
d_call: TRBD1; j_call: TRBJ2-7; v_call: TRBV2; cdr3_aa: CASRGIDRDSYEQYF; cdr3_nt: TGTGCCAGCAGAGGCATAGACAGGGACTCCTACGAGCAGTACTTC